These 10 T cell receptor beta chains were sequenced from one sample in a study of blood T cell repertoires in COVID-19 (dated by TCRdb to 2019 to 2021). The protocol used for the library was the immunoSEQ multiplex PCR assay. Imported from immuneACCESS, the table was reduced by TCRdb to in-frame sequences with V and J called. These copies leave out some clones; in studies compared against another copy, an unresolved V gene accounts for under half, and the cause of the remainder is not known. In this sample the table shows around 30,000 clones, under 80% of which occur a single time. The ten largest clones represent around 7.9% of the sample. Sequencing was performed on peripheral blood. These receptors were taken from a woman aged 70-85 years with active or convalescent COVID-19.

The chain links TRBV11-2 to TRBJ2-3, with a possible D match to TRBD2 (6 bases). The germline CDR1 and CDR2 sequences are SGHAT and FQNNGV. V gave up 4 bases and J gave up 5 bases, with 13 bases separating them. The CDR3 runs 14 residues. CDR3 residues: CASSSGLRVDTQYF. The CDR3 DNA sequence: TGTGCCAGCAGCTCGGGACTGCGGGTAGATACGCAGTATTTT.

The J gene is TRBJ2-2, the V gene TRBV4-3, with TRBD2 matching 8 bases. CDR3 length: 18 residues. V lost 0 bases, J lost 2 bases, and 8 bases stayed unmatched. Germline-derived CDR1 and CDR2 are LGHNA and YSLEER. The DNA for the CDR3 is TGCGCCAGCAGCCAAGATTGGGCGGGGGGCCTCAACACCGGGGAGCTGTTTTTT. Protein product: CASSQDWAGGLNTGELFF.

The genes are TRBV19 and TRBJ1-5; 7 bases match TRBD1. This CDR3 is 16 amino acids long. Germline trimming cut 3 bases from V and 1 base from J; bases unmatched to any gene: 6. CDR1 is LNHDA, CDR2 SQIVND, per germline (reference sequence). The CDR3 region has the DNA TGTGCCAGTAGTATTACCGAGGGGGCGAGCAATCAGCCCCAGCATTTT. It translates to CASSITEGASNQPQHF.

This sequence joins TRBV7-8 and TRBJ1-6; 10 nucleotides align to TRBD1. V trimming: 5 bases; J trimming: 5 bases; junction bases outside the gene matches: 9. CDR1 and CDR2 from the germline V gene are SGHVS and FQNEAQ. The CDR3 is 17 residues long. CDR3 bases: TGTGCCAGCAGCCCGGACCTGGGACAGGGGAATAATTCACCCCTCCACTTT. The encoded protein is CASSPDLGQGNNSPLHF.

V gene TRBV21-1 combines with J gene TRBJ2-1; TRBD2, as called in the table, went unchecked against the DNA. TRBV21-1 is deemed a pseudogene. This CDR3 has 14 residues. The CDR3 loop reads CASSKTDSASEQFF. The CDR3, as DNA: TGTGCCAGCAGCAAAACGGATTCGGCTAGCGAGCAGTTCTTC.

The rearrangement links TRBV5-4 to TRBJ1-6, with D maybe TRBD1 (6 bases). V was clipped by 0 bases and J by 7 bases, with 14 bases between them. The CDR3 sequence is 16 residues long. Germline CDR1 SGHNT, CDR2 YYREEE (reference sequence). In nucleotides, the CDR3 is TGTGCCAGCAGCTTGGCCGGGGGGGCCCAAAATTCACCCCTCCACTTT. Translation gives CASSLAGGAQNSPLHF.

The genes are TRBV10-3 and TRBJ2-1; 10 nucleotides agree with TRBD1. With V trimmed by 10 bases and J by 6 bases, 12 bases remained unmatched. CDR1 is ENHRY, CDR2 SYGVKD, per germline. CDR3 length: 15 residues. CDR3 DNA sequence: TGTGCCAACCGCCCCGGGACAGGGGATAGCAATGAGCAGTTCTTC. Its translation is CANRPGTGDSNEQFF.

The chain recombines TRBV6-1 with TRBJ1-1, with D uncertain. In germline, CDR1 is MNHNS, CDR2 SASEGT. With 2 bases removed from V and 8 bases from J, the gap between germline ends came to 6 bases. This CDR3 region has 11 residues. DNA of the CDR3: TGTGCCAGCAGTGAACTTAAAGAAGCTTTCTTT. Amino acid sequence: CASSELKEAFF.

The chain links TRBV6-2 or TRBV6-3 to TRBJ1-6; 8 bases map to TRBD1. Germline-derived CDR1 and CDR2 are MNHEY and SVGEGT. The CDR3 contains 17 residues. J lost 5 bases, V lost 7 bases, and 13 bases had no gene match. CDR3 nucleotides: TGTGCCAGCACCCCACTCCGGACAGGGATTAATAATTCACCCCTCCACTTT. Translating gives CASTPLRTGINNSPLHF.

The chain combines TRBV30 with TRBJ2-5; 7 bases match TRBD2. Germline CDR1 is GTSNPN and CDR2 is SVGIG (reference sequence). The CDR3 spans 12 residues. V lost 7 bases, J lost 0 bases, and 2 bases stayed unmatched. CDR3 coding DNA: TGTGCCTCCCGGGGGGACCAAGAGACCCAGTACTTC. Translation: CASRGDQETQYF.